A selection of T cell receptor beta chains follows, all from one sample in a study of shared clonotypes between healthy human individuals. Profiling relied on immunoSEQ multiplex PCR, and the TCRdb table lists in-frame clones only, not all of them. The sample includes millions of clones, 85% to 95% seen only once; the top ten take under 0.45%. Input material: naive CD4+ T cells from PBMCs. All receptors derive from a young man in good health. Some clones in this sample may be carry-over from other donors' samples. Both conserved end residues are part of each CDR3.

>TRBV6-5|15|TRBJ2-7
CAPKEWRPPWDEQYF
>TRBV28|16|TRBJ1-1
CASSLEADDWNTEAFF
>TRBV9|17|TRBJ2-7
CASSAEEGLADSYEQYF
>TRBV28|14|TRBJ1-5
CASRAGGEGQPQHF
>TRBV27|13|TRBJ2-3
CASRDSGTDTQYF
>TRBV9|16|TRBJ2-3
CASSASEGGATDTQYF
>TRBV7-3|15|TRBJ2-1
CASSLSGGSYNEQFF
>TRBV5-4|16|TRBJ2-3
CASSSGGAGGTDTQYF
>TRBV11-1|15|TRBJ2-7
CASSLGGMSVDEQYF
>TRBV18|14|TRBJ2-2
CASSRTLTGGELFF